This is a list of T cell receptor beta chains from one sample in a study of T cells after yellow fever vaccination. TCRdb analysed the 5' RACE reads with MiXCR anew, one entry per CDR3 protein. The top ten hold about 15% of the sample, which has some 350,000 distinct CDR3 sequences, around 6.4% seen once. Source: PBMCs, taken 5 days after the yellow fever booster vaccination. Receptors were obtained from a man aged 25-45 years who received the YFV17D yellow fever vaccine. Both conserved end residues are part of each CDR3. Each record gives: D gene, V gene, clone size, J gene, CDR3 DNA, CDR3 protein. D genes are given only for firm matches. Size tells how often a clone was seen (once, few, many) or the class of an expanded clone, and some rows leave it out.

>.|TRBV5-1|.|TRBJ1-2
TGCGCCAGCAGCTTGGGTGAAGGAAACTATGGCTACACCTTC
CASSLGEGNYGYTF
>.|TRBV27|.|TRBJ1-2
TGTGCCAGCAGGCCTGGGACAACCCGGGGCTACACCTTC
CASRPGTTRGYTF
>.|TRBV21-1|.|TRBJ2-7
TGTGCCAGCAGCAAAGCCCGGACAGGGGAAACGCCGTGGTACGAGCAGTACTTC
CASSKARTGETPWYEQYF
>.|TRBV11-2|few|TRBJ2-1
TGTGCCAGCAGCACAGTAACGGAGCAGTTCTTC
CASSTVTEQFF
>.|TRBV5-1|few|TRBJ2-2
TGCGCCAGCAGCCACCAAACCAAAACCGGGGAGCTGTTTTTT
CASSHQTKTGELFF
>TRBD1|TRBV5-1|many|TRBJ2-3
TGCGCCAGCAAAGTGACAGGGGGCACAGATACGCAGTATTTT
CASKVTGGTDTQYF
>TRBD2|TRBV6-1|.|TRBJ2-7
TGTGCCAGCAGTCGACACCTTAGCGGGCGGGATCCAGGCGAGCAGTACTTC
CASSRHLSGRDPGEQYF
>.|TRBV20-1|.|TRBJ1-2
TGCAGTGCTATGACAGGCCGAGGCTACACCTTC
CSAMTGRGYTF
>.|TRBV20-1|.|TRBJ1-4
TGCAGTGCTAGGGAGACAGGCTTTAATGAAAAACTGTTTTTT
CSARETGFNEKLFF
>TRBD1|TRBV6-6|.|TRBJ1-2
TGTGCCAGCAGTTCACAGGGGGGGAAGGGCTACACCTTC
CASSSQGGKGYTF
>.|TRBV5-1|.|TRBJ2-1
TGCGCCAGCAGAAGATTCAGACGGTCCCCCAAAACCTACAATGAGCAGTTCTTC
CASRRFRRSPKTYNEQFF
>.|TRBV20-1|few|TRBJ1-5
TGCAGTACCTGGGGAGGCAATCAGCCCCAGCATTTT
CSTWGGNQPQHF
>TRBD2|TRBV5-1|few|TRBJ2-5
TGCGCCAGCAGCTGGCTAGCGGGGGGAGGAGAGACCCAGTACTTC
CASSWLAGGGETQYF
>.|TRBV18|.|TRBJ2-1
TGTCCCAGCTCACCACCGGAGGGACGGGTGGGCAATGAGCAGTTCTTC
CPSSPPEGRVGNEQFF
>.|TRBV27|.|TRBJ2-1
TGTGCCAGCAGACTTTTTGGGCGGTCTCACAATGAGCAGTTCTTC
CASRLFGRSHNEQFF
>.|TRBV20-1|few|TRBJ1-5
TGCAGTGCTAGAGTCCTGGGGAATAGCAATCAGCCCCAGCATTTT
CSARVLGNSNQPQHF
>TRBD2|TRBV20-1|few|TRBJ2-1
TGCAGTGCTAACCGGGACTACTCCTACAATGAGCAGTTCTTC
CSANRDYSYNEQFF
>.|TRBV12-3/TRBV12-4|many|TRBJ2-1
TGTGCCAGCAGTACCTGGACGGATGACGCCGAGCAGTTCTTC
CASSTWTDDAEQFF
>TRBD2|TRBV2|many|TRBJ2-3
TGTGCCAGCACGCGGGAGGCCACAGATACGCAGTATTTT
CASTREATDTQYF
>.|TRBV20-1|.|TRBJ2-3
TGCAGTGCTACCCAGGAGGACGGCACAGATACGCAGTATTTT
CSATQEDGTDTQYF
>TRBD2|TRBV24-1|many|TRBJ2-1
TGTGCCATCAAGGGAGGAGCGGGAGGACACAATGAGCAGTTCTTC
CAIKGGAGGHNEQFF
>TRBD2|TRBV12-3/TRBV12-4|.|TRBJ2-3
TGTGCCAGCAGTTTTGGTAGCGGGAGCCCTCGGGAGGGTACGCAGTATTTT
CASSFGSGSPREGTQYF
>TRBD2|TRBV5-1|.|TRBJ2-3
TGCGCCAGCAGCAACCGACTAGCGAGCACAGATACGCAGTATTTT
CASSNRLASTDTQYF
>TRBD1|TRBV29-1|.|TRBJ1-1
TGCAGTCTCCGGGGACAGGGTGGAACTGAAGCTTTCTTT
CSLRGQGGTEAFF
>TRBD1|TRBV7-8|.|TRBJ1-6
TGTGCCAGCAGCCCAGGGGGAGGCACCTATAATTCACCCCTCCACTTT
CASSPGGGTYNSPLHF
>.|TRBV28|few|TRBJ2-7
TGTGCCAGCAGAAGGGCGGGGGAGCAGTACTTC
CASRRAGEQYF
>.|TRBV25-1|few|TRBJ2-7
TGTGCCAGCAGTGAGAACAGGATCCACTACGAGCAGTACTTC
CASSENRIHYEQYF
>TRBD1|TRBV18|many|TRBJ2-5
TGTGCCAGCTCACCGCGAAGGGGGCAGGAGACCCAGTACTTC
CASSPRRGQETQYF
>.|TRBV5-1|.|TRBJ2-2
TGCGCCAGCAGCTTGGTACCTTCCACCGGGGAGCTGTTTTTT
CASSLVPSTGELFF
>.|TRBV5-1|.|TRBJ2-7
TGCGCCAGCAAGGCTTGGAGCGAACACTCTTACGAGCAGTACTTC
CASKAWSEHSYEQYF
>TRBD2|TRBV19|few|TRBJ2-5
TGTGCCAGTGCCGCGGCGTGGACTAGCGGGAGTGAGACCCAGTACTTC
CASAAAWTSGSETQYF
>.|TRBV28|.|TRBJ1-2
TGTGCCAGCAGTGACCTCGGTCGCGAGGCGCGAGGCTACACCTTC
CASSDLGREARGYTF
>.|TRBV18|few|TRBJ2-5
TGTGCCAGCTCAGAACCGGGGCGTAATATGGAGACCCAGTACTTC
CASSEPGRNMETQYF
>.|TRBV5-1|many|TRBJ2-1
TGTGCCAGCAGCTTGGTGGACAATGAGCAGTTCTTC
CASSLVDNEQFF
>.|TRBV7-2|.|TRBJ1-2
TGTGCCAGCAGCTTTGTAGGGGAAGGTGGCTACACCTTC
CASSFVGEGGYTF
>.|TRBV4-3|.|TRBJ1-6
TGCGCCAGCAGCCAAGACGCTCTCCGGGGTTTGAATAATTCACCCCTCCACTTT
CASSQDALRGLNNSPLHF
>.|TRBV12-3/TRBV12-4|.|TRBJ2-7
TGTGCCAGCAGTTTTCCTAGCGTCTCCTACGAGCAGTACTTC
CASSFPSVSYEQYF
>TRBD2|TRBV28|.|TRBJ2-1
TGTGCCAGCAGTTTACTGGGACTAGCGGGAGGGCCGGATGAGCAGTTCTTC
CASSLLGLAGGPDEQFF
>.|TRBV21-1|many|TRBJ2-7
TGTGCCAGCAGCAAAGTCGGCAGCTCCTACGAGCAGTACTTC
CASSKVGSSYEQYF
>TRBD2|TRBV9|few|TRBJ2-7
TGTGCCAGCAGCGAGGGAGCACCGGGAGGGCCGTACGAGCAGTACTTC
CASSEGAPGGPYEQYF
>TRBD2|TRBV18|few|TRBJ2-1
TGTGCCAGCTCACCCGGGACTAAGCGGGGCAATGAGCAGTTCTTC
CASSPGTKRGNEQFF
>TRBD2|TRBV6-2/TRBV6-3|few|TRBJ2-3
TGTGCCAGCAGTACTAGATGGACTAGCGGGGTCACAGATACGCAGTATTTT
CASSTRWTSGVTDTQYF
>.|TRBV28|.|TRBJ2-7
TGTGCCAGCAGTTTCGCACAGGGTTCCTACGAGCAGTACTTC
CASSFAQGSYEQYF
>TRBD2|TRBV5-1|many|TRBJ2-3
TGCGCCAGCAGCTTGGATTCCCTAGCGGGAGCTACGCAGTATTTT
CASSLDSLAGATQYF
>TRBD2|TRBV7-3|.|TRBJ2-7
TGTGCCAGCAGCTGGACTAGCGGGACTGGCGAGCAGTACTTC
CASSWTSGTGEQYF
>.|TRBV18|.|TRBJ2-1
TGTGCCAGCTCAACCAGCGGTGGTACAGGGTCGGAGTTCTTC
CASSTSGGTGSEFF
>.|TRBV7-9|many|TRBJ2-7
TGTGCCAGCAGCTCCCCCCGCGGGAATCCATTTTCCTACGAGCAGTACTTC
CASSSPRGNPFSYEQYF
>TRBD1|TRBV5-1|few|TRBJ2-7
TGCGCCAGCAGATTCGGACAGGAACTCTACGAGCAGTACTTC
CASRFGQELYEQYF
>TRBD2|TRBV20-1|.|TRBJ2-3
TGCAGTGCTCCTCGCGGGAGGTACACAGATACGCAGTATTTT
CSAPRGRYTDTQYF
>TRBD1|TRBV5-5|few|TRBJ1-2
TGTGCCAGCAGCCTTCTGTGGACAGGCCCCTATGGCTACACCTTC
CASSLLWTGPYGYTF
>.|TRBV5-1|many|TRBJ2-7
TGCGCCAGCAGCTTGGAGGTCCCTAGGGCGCAGTACTTC
CASSLEVPRAQYF
>.|TRBV20-1|.|TRBJ1-2
TGCAGTGCTAGTAAAACGGAGTACTATGGCTACACCTTC
CSASKTEYYGYTF
>.|TRBV12-3/TRBV12-4|few|TRBJ2-6
TGTGCCAGCAGTTTATCAGGAGTAGGCGGAAGTTCTGGGGCCAACGTCCTGACTTTC
CASSLSGVGGSSGANVLTF
>.|TRBV5-4|few|TRBJ2-1
TGTGCCAGCAGGGGAGGGGGGGATTACTCCTACAATGAGCAGTTCTTC
CASRGGGDYSYNEQFF
>.|TRBV29-1|few|TRBJ2-1
TGCAGCGTTGCCGACGGGATATCCTACAATGAGCAGTTCTTC
CSVADGISYNEQFF